This TCR beta chain came from a study of blood T cell repertoires in COVID-19. Study at large: Material from acute and convalescent COVID-19 was sourced from the United States, Italy and Spain. T cells, B-cell-depleted T cells, or PBMCs provided the cDNA or gDNA that served as material.

In the authors' methods: Amplification of reference gene primers was used by the study to estimate nucleated cell counts. Using immunoSEQ multiplex PCR, the repertoire was profiled, and TCRdb retains in-frame clones only, with some absent. V and J calls and clone size are given by that table; D and trimming were obtained from the DNA. The sample holds 70,000 or so clones, about four fifths seen once. The CDR3 has 14 amino acids. The V end was cut by 3 bases, the J end by 4 bases, with 12 bases between. Per the germline V gene, CDR1 is MDHEN and CDR2 is SYDVKM. This clonotype was obtained from a human donor in a cohort sampled during active COVID-19. Input material: peripheral blood. V gene TRBV28 combines with J gene TRBJ1-2, with D possibly being TRBD1 (5 bases). CDR3 DNA: TGTGCCAGCAGTTTTGGGGGGTGGTCCTATGGCTACACCTTC. Its protein product is CASSFGGWSYGYTF.